This is a list of T cell receptor beta chains from one sample in a study of blood T cell repertoires in COVID-19. The table came from immunoSEQ multiplex PCR; TCRdb's copy has only in-frame clones and leaves some out. Counted here are 450,000 or so clones, 85% to 90% occurring once; the ten biggest clones make up less than 0.95%. Sample: peripheral blood. The receptors here all came from a young man with COVID-19, enrolled during active disease. The CDR3 runs from the conserved cysteine through the conserved F or W. A D gene is named only where the DNA matches it firmly. The size field is filled for only some rows; it gives once, few, many or a size class.

D gene: .; V gene: TRBV19; J gene: TRBJ1-1; clone size: .; CDR3 protein: CASRTDIGTEAFF; CDR3 DNA: TGTGCCAGTAGGACAGACATAGGCACTGAAGCTTTCTTT
D gene: .; V gene: TRBV4-1; J gene: TRBJ1-1; clone size: .; CDR3 protein: CASSQESGREAFF; CDR3 DNA: TGCGCCAGCAGCCAAGAAAGTGGCAGGGAAGCTTTCTTT
D gene: TRBD2; V gene: TRBV11-1; J gene: TRBJ2-1; clone size: .; CDR3 protein: CASSPRTSNEQFF; CDR3 DNA: TGTGCCAGCAGCCCGCGGACTAGCAATGAGCAGTTCTTC
D gene: TRBD2; V gene: TRBV11-2; J gene: TRBJ2-1; clone size: .; CDR3 protein: CASSLKLASSYNEQFF; CDR3 DNA: TGTGCCAGCAGCTTAAAACTAGCGAGCTCCTACAATGAGCAGTTCTTC
D gene: .; V gene: TRBV19; J gene: TRBJ2-7; clone size: .; CDR3 protein: CASSIDRGYEQYF; CDR3 DNA: TGTGCCAGTAGTATAGACAGGGGCTACGAGCAGTACTTC
D gene: TRBD1; V gene: TRBV5-1; J gene: TRBJ1-2; clone size: .; CDR3 protein: CASSPGQGGNYGYTF; CDR3 DNA: TGCGCCAGCAGCCCGGGACAGGGAGGTAACTATGGCTACACCTTC
D gene: .; V gene: TRBV5-6; J gene: TRBJ2-1; clone size: .; CDR3 protein: CASSLDSYNEQFF; CDR3 DNA: TGTGCCAGCAGCTTGGATAGTTACAATGAGCAGTTCTTC
D gene: TRBD1; V gene: TRBV2; J gene: TRBJ1-6; clone size: .; CDR3 protein: CASRLNQGDNSPLHF; CDR3 DNA: TGTGCCAGCAGACTCAATCAGGGGGATAATTCACCCCTCCACTTT
D gene: .; V gene: TRBV6-1; J gene: TRBJ1-5; clone size: few; CDR3 protein: CASSEPAGVAGNQPQHF; CDR3 DNA: TGTGCCAGCAGTGAACCCGCCGGAGTTGCAGGCAATCAGCCCCAGCATTTT
D gene: .; V gene: TRBV7-8; J gene: TRBJ2-2; clone size: .; CDR3 protein: CASAPRTGELFF; CDR3 DNA: TGTGCCAGCGCCCCCCGGACCGGGGAGCTGTTTTTT
D gene: TRBD1; V gene: TRBV2; J gene: TRBJ2-1; clone size: .; CDR3 protein: CASRADRGPYNEQFF; CDR3 DNA: TGTGCCAGCCGGGCGGACAGGGGGCCCTACAATGAGCAGTTCTTC
D gene: TRBD2; V gene: TRBV5-8; J gene: TRBJ2-3; clone size: .; CDR3 protein: CASSSGTSGGLLTDTQYF; CDR3 DNA: TGTGCCAGCAGCTCAGGGACTAGCGGGGGGCTGCTCACAGATACGCAGTATTTT